The 32 T cell receptor beta chains presented below share a single source sample, sequenced in a study of shared clonotypes between healthy human individuals (TCRdb year 2020). Receptor libraries were prepared by the immunoSEQ multiplex PCR assay. TCRdb retrieved this table from immuneACCESS and kept in-frame rearrangements only. Not all clones are present; in checked studies, unresolved V genes account for under half, and no reason is known for the remainder. The sample table lists 2 million to 2.5 million clones, under 95% of them with a count of one. The top ten clonotypes cover around 0.38% of the sample. Material for sequencing was naive CD4+ T cells from PBMCs. According to the study, the label for this sample's cell subset or site signals: CD45RA+ positively selected. These TCRs come from a man younger than 30 in good health. Some clones in this sample may be carry-over from other donors' samples.

The V and J genes are TRBV2 and TRBJ2-1; D gene ambiguous. V lost 4 bases to trimming and J lost 7 bases, with 17 bases between them. Germline V gene data show CDR1 as SNHLY and CDR2 as FYNNEI. CDR3 length: 15 amino acids. CDR3 DNA: TGTGCCAGCAGTGTGTCCCACCGATCCAGAAATGAGCAGTTCTTC. It translates to CASSVSHRSRNEQFF.

V and J are TRBV5-4 and TRBJ2-1; TRBD2 aligns across 14 bases. J was trimmed by 7 bases and V by 3 bases; bases with no gene match: 9. This CDR3 has 17 amino acids. Germline-derived CDR1 and CDR2 are SGHNT and YYREEE (reference sequence). DNA of the CDR3: TGTGCCAGCAGCTGGACCTTCAGGACTAGCGGGAGGAATGAGCAGTTCTTC. Translation gives CASSWTFRTSGRNEQFF.

The rearrangement uses TRBV4-1 and TRBJ2-6; 10 bases fit TRBD1. The length of the CDR3 is 16 residues. V shed 4 bases, J shed 2 bases, and the junction held 2 bases outside the gene matches. Germline CDR1 reads MGHRA; CDR2 reads YSYEKL. CDR3 residues: CASSRGQGAGANVLTF. The CDR3 DNA follows: TGCGCCAGCAGCCGAGGACAGGGGGCTGGGGCCAACGTCCTGACTTTC.

This chain links TRBV7-3 with TRBJ2-3; 7 nucleotides agree with TRBD2. The CDR3 length is 16 residues. In germline, CDR1 is SGHTA, CDR2 FQGTGA. Losses at the gene ends were 5 bases for V and 2 bases for J; bases not matched to a gene: 10. Written as DNA, the CDR3 is TGTGCCAGCAGCACAACGGGGCTAGCGGACACAGATACGCAGTATTTT. This sequence encodes CASSTTGLADTDTQYF.

The chain combines TRBV18 with TRBJ2-2; D is unresolved. CDR3 size: 16 residues. Trimming took off 1 base at V and 4 bases at J, with 13 bases between the two ends. Germline V gene data show CDR1 as KGHSH and CDR2 as LQKENI. The CDR3 loop reads CASSPRGDPGTGELFF. CDR3 nucleotide sequence: TGTGCCAGCTCACCACGCGGCGACCCGGGCACCGGGGAGCTGTTTTTT.

The chain uses TRBV5-1 and TRBJ1-1; 7 bases are shared with TRBD1. This CDR3 has 15 residues. V was clipped by 4 bases and J by 1 base; unmatched bases: 7. The germline V gene encodes CDR1 SGHRS and CDR2 YFSETQ. The CDR3 bases are TGCGCCAGCAGCACCGGGACAGAAGGGAACACTGAAGCTTTCTTT. Its translation is CASSTGTEGNTEAFF.

The DNA for the CDR3 is TGCGCCAGCAGCCGGGGGACTGCCTATAATGAAAAACTGTTTTTT. Protein sequence: CASSRGTAYNEKLFF. The rearrangement links TRBV5-1 to TRBJ1-4, with D possibly matching TRBD1 (5 bases). CDR1 is SGHRS and CDR2 is YFSETQ in the germline V gene. The CDR3 is made up of 15 amino acids. Trimming took off 4 bases at V and 4 bases at J, with 14 bases between the two ends. Complete variable domain (other parts from reference TRBV5-1 and TRBJ1-4): KAGVTQTPRYLIKTRGQQVTLSCSPISGHRSVSWYQQTPGQGLQFLFEYFSETQRNKGNFPGRFSGRQFSNSRSEMNVSTLELGDSALYLCASSRGTAYNEKLFFGSGTQLSVL.

As regards this clone: The sample has other DNA sequences that encode this CDR3 too. The gene calls are TRBV7-3 and TRBJ2-2; D is unresolved. Trimming removed 1 base at V and 6 bases at J, with 3 bases between. CDR3 size: 12 residues. The V gene's germline CDR1 is SGHTA and CDR2 FQGTGA. For the CDR3, the DNA is TGTGCCAGCAGCTTAAGTCCCGGGGAGCTGTTTTTT. Translation: CASSLSPGELFF.

This clone has just a few counts. Other DNA sequences in the sample encode the same CDR3. This sequence joins TRBV11-2 and TRBJ1-1, with a possible D match to TRBD1 (6 bases). The germline V and J ends were trimmed by 4 bases and 1 base, with 10 bases remaining between them. Germline assignment: CDR1 SGHAT and CDR2 FQNNGV. The CDR3 is made up of 14 amino acids. The CDR3 here is CASSSGQGNTEAFF. The CDR3 region has the DNA TGTGCCAGCAGCTCGGGACAAGGGAACACTGAAGCTTTCTTT. Based on the CDR3 plus reference TRBV11-2 and TRBJ1-1, the full variable domain is EAGVAQSPRYKIIEKRQSVAFWCNPISGHATLYWYQQILGQGPKLLIQFQNNGVVDDSQLPKDRFSAERLKGVDSTLKIQPAKLEDSAVYLCASSSGQGNTEAFFGQGTRLTVV.

The chain uses TRBV6-1 and TRBJ2-1; 9 bases match TRBD2. The CDR3 is made up of 17 amino acids. The ends lost 0 bases at V and 3 bases at J; junction bases unmatched: 6. Germline lookup yields CDR1 MNHNS and CDR2 SASEGT. CDR3 residues: CASSEAPTSGLYNEQFF. In DNA, the CDR3 is TGTGCCAGCAGTGAAGCTCCCACTAGCGGGCTCTACAATGAGCAGTTCTTC.

V and J are TRBV11-3 and TRBJ2-2, with D maybe TRBD2 (6 bases). CDR3 length: 17 residues. Germline CDR1 reads SGHNT; CDR2 reads YENEEA. V was cut by 5 bases and J by 2 bases, with 18 bases left in between. In DNA form, the CDR3 reads TGTGCCAGCAGCCTCCTCTCGGTAGCGGAAAACACCGGGGAGCTGTTTTTT. This encodes CASSLLSVAENTGELFF.

For the CDR3, the DNA is TGCGCCAGCAGCCAAGATGCAAGCGGGAGCTCAGATACGCAGTATTTT. This gives the protein CASSQDASGSSDTQYF. The chain recombines TRBV4-3 with TRBJ2-3; 8 bases match TRBD2. The CDR3 is 16 amino acids. Per germline, CDR1 LGHNA and CDR2 YSLEER. Trimming at V came to 0 bases and at J to 4 bases, leaving 6 bases not matched to a gene.

The rearrangement uses TRBV15 and TRBJ2-1; 10 bases align to TRBD2. CDR1 is LNHNV and CDR2 is YYDKDF in the germline V gene (reference sequence). J was trimmed by 7 bases and V by 2 bases; bases with no gene match: 8. The CDR3 length is 16 residues. The CDR3 region is CATSRKASGSRNEQFF. CDR3 DNA sequence: TGTGCCACCAGCAGAAAGGCTAGCGGGAGTAGGAATGAGCAGTTCTTC.

The chain has TRBV5-1 and TRBJ1-1; D call uncertain. This CDR3 has 16 residues. Per the germline V gene, CDR1 is SGHRS and CDR2 is YFSETQ. V was shortened by 0 bases and J by 4 bases, with 16 bases between the two germline ends. The CDR3 protein is CASSLAVVGSGTEAFF. For the CDR3, the DNA is TGCGCCAGCAGCTTGGCGGTGGTAGGGAGCGGCACTGAAGCTTTCTTT.

The chain has TRBV9 and TRBJ2-7; 7 nucleotides match TRBD2. Germline assignment: CDR1 SGDLS and CDR2 YYNGEE. This CDR3 is built from 15 residues. J was trimmed by 5 bases and V by 0 bases; bases with no gene match: 8. CDR3 bases: TGTGCCAGCAGCGTAGTCGGGCGGGAGTGGGACGAGCAGTACTTC. This encodes CASSVVGREWDEQYF.

This rearrangement joins TRBV5-1 to TRBJ2-3, with TRBD2 matching over 11 bases. The germline CDR1 and CDR2 sequences are SGHRS and YFSETQ. Trimming cost V 4 bases and J 4 bases; bases outside gene matches: 11. The length of the CDR3 is 17 residues. CDR3 DNA: TGCGCCAGCAGCCTGGCGAAACTAGCGGGAGTGGCAGATACGCAGTATTTT. Translating gives CASSLAKLAGVADTQYF.

In DNA form, the CDR3 reads TGTGCCAGTAGTATGGGTTTCGCGGGCGGGGAGCTGTTTTTT. This translates into CASSMGFAGGELFF. The chain uses TRBV19 and TRBJ2-2; TRBD2 is a possible D gene (5 bases). V was shortened by 3 bases and J by 7 bases, with 12 bases between the two germline ends. The CDR3 contains 14 residues. Germline CDR1 LNHDA, CDR2 SQIVND (reference sequence).

Concerning this clone itself: Distinct nucleotide sequences in the sample also encode this CDR3. The chain uses TRBV5-1 and TRBJ2-3, with a weak D call TRBD2 (5 bases). The length of the CDR3 is 16 residues. Trimming shortened V by 0 bases and J by 0 bases, and 11 bases separated the two germline ends. Looked up from germline, CDR1 is SGHRS and CDR2 is YFSETQ. CDR3 sequence reads: CASSLVSGFSTDTQYF. The DNA of the CDR3 is TGCGCCAGCAGCTTGGTTTCGGGGTTCAGCACAGATACGCAGTATTTT.

The V call is TRBV20-1, the J call TRBJ2-7, with 7 bases fitting TRBD1. The V gene's germline CDR1 is DFQATT and CDR2 SNEGSKA (reference sequence). The CDR3 loop spans 11 amino acids. The trim removed 6 bases at V and 5 bases at J, leaving 4 bases unmatched. The chain's CDR3 is CSASDRDEQYF. The CDR3 DNA is TGCAGTGCCAGTGACAGGGACGAGCAGTACTTC.

The gene calls are TRBV18 and TRBJ2-7, with 8 positions matching TRBD1. Trimming took 5 bases from V and 4 from J; bases not matched to a gene: 10. CDR3 length: 15 residues. Germline V lookup: CDR1 KGHSH, CDR2 LQKENI. In DNA, the CDR3 is TGTGCCAGCTCAACGGGTGGGCAGGGGGCTTACGAGCAGTACTTC. It encodes CASSTGGQGAYEQYF.

J is TRBJ2-1 and V is TRBV11-2, with 12 positions matching TRBD2. This CDR3 comprises 18 residues. Germline-derived CDR1 and CDR2 are SGHAT and FQNNGV. V gave up 5 bases and J gave up 2 bases; unmatched junction bases: 10. CDR3 region: CASSPRTSGMGTYNEQFF. The CDR3, as DNA: TGTGCCAGCAGCCCGCGGACTAGCGGGATGGGGACCTACAATGAGCAGTTCTTC.

The J gene is TRBJ2-3, the V gene TRBV6-1; 8 bases match TRBD2. CDR1 is MNHNS and CDR2 is SASEGT in the germline V gene. The CDR3 runs to 16 residues. J lost 8 bases, V lost 2 bases, and 12 bases had no gene match. As DNA, the CDR3 is TGTGCCAGCAGTGAAACAGCGGGGGCTCAGAAGACTACGCAGTATTTT. Translating it yields CASSETAGAQKTTQYF.

Notes on this clone: Other nucleotide sequences in the sample specify the same CDR3. The rearrangement links TRBV18 to TRBJ2-1; TRBD2 aligns across 7 bases. This CDR3 has 15 amino acids. Germline CDR1 is KGHSH and CDR2 is LQKENI. The V gene end was trimmed by 3 bases and the J gene end by 2 bases; junction bases not matched to a gene: 4. The CDR3 here is CASSPASGTYNEQFF. Here the CDR3 DNA reads TGTGCCAGCTCACCGGCTAGCGGAACCTACAATGAGCAGTTCTTC.

With respect to this clone: Other nucleotide sequences in the sample specify the same CDR3. This chain connects TRBV5-1 to TRBJ1-5; D is ambiguous. V was trimmed by 0 bases and J by 5 bases, leaving 6 bases between them. From germline, CDR1 is SGHRS and CDR2 YFSETQ. The CDR3 length is 13 residues. CDR3 loop: CASSLDGDQPQHF. The CDR3 bases are TGCGCCAGCAGCTTGGACGGGGATCAGCCCCAGCATTTT. The whole variable domain, remainder taken from reference TRBV5-1 and TRBJ1-5, is KAGVTQTPRYLIKTRGQQVTLSCSPISGHRSVSWYQQTPGQGLQFLFEYFSETQRNKGNFPGRFSGRQFSNSRSEMNVSTLELGDSALYLCASSLDGDQPQHFGDGTRLSIL.

A note on this clone: Other DNA variants within this sample encode the same CDR3. The chain recombines TRBV7-9 with TRBJ1-5; tentatively, D is TRBD1 (5 bases). The CDR3 runs to 13 residues. The V gene's germline CDR1 is SEHNR and CDR2 FQNEAQ (reference sequence). Trimming pared 5 bases from V and 7 bases from J, leaving 12 bases between. The CDR3 nucleotides read TGTGCCAGCAGCCTAGGGGTAGCGCAGCCCCAGCATTTT. Translation gives CASSLGVAQPQHF.

The rearrangement links TRBV5-1 to TRBJ1-1; no clear D. CDR3 size: 15 residues. The V end was cut by 0 bases, the J end by 0 bases, with 9 bases between. Germline CDR1 is SGHRS and CDR2 is YFSETQ. Written as DNA, the CDR3 is TGCGCCAGCAGCTTGGGTGCAGACGTGAACACTGAAGCTTTCTTT. It translates to CASSLGADVNTEAFF.

The rearrangement uses TRBV4-1 and TRBJ1-1; 8 nucleotides match TRBD1. The CDR3 totals 14 residues. The V gene end was trimmed by 3 bases and the J gene end by 1 base; junction bases not matched to a gene: 1. Germline V gene data show CDR1 as MGHRA and CDR2 as YSYEKL. The CDR3 DNA sequence: TGCGCCAGCAGCCATGACAGGGGGAACACTGAAGCTTTCTTT. It specifies CASSHDRGNTEAFF.

The genes are TRBV4-2 and TRBJ1-6, with D uncertain. The CDR3 extends over 15 amino acids. Germline CDR1 reads LGHNA; CDR2 reads YNFKEQ. The V and J ends lost 0 bases and 7 bases respectively, with 10 bases between them. CDR3 in DNA: TGTGCCAGCAGCCAAGAGGTGAGGAAGAATTCACCCCTCCACTTT. Residues: CASSQEVRKNSPLHF.

The chain links TRBV28 to TRBJ2-1, with 8 bases aligning to TRBD2. V shed 2 bases, J shed 6 bases, and the junction held 9 bases outside the gene matches. CDR1 MDHEN and CDR2 SYDVKM come from the germline V gene. This CDR3 is 16 amino acids long. CDR3 in amino acids: CASSLGTRAGVNEQFF. DNA for the CDR3: TGTGCCAGCAGTTTAGGGACGCGAGCGGGAGTCAATGAGCAGTTCTTC.

The gene calls are TRBV20-1 and TRBJ1-2; D is unresolved. The CDR3 is 11 amino acids. Trimming took 6 bases from V and 7 from J, leaving 12 bases between them. Germline V gives CDR1 DFQATT, CDR2 SNEGSKA (reference sequence). The CDR3 nucleotides are TGCAGTGCCAAAGAAGTAACTGGCTACACCTTC. It yields the protein CSAKEVTGYTF.

The chain combines TRBV5-1 with TRBJ2-1; a weak D match, TRBD2 (6 bases). CDR1 is SGHRS, CDR2 YFSETQ, per germline. Trimming pared 1 base from V and 5 bases from J, leaving 16 bases between. The CDR3 totals 16 residues. CDR3 protein: CASSLSAGLGDNEQFF. The CDR3, as DNA: TGCGCCAGCAGCTTGTCCGCGGGACTTGGTGACAATGAGCAGTTCTTC.

The V call is TRBV20-1, the J call TRBJ1-2; D is ambiguous. Looked up from germline, CDR1 is DFQATT and CDR2 is SNEGSKA (reference sequence). The CDR3 consists of 11 residues. V was clipped by 3 bases and J by 7 bases, with 9 bases between them. The CDR3 nucleotides are TGCAGTGCTAGTGACCGGATTGGCTACACCTTC. It encodes CSASDRIGYTF.